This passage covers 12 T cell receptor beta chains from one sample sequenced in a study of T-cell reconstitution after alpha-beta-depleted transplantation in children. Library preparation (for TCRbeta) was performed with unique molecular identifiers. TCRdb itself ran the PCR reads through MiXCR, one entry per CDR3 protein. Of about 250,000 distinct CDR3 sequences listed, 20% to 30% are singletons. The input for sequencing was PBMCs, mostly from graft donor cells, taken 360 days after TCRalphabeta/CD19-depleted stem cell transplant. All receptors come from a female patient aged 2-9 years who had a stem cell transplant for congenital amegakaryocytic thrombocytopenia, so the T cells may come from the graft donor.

The CDR3 region is CASSSSGGIYNEQFF. The CDR3 DNA follows: TGTGCCAGCAGCTCTAGCGGGGGGATCTACAATGAGCAGTTCTTC. The rearrangement links TRBV3-1 to TRBJ2-1; 11 bases match TRBD2. Germline assignment: CDR1 LGHDT and CDR2 YNNKEL (reference sequence). V was clipped by 5 bases and J by 3 bases; unmatched bases: 3. The CDR3 has 15 residues.

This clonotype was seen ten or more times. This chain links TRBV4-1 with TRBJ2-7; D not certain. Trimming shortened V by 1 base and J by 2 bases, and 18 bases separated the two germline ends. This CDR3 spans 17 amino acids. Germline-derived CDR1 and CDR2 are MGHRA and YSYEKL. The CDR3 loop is CASSQVSGRSATYEQYF. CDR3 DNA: TGCGCCAGCAGCCAAGTCTCTGGCAGGTCAGCCACCTACGAGCAGTACTTC.

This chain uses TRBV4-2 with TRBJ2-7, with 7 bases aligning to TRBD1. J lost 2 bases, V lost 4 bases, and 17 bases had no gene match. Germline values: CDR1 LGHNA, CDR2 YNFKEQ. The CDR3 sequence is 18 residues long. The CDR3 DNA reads TGTGCCAGCAGCCCAAAATCCTGGAGAAGGGGGCCCGCCTACGAGCAGTACTTC. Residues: CASSPKSWRRGPAYEQYF.

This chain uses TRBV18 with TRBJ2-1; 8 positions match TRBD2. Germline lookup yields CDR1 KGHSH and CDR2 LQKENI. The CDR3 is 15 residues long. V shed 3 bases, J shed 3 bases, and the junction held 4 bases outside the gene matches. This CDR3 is CASSPVSGSYNEQFF. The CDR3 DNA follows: TGTGCCAGCTCACCTGTGAGCGGGAGCTACAATGAGCAGTTCTTC. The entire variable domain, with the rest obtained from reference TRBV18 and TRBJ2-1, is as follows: NAGVMQNPRHLVRRRGQEARLRCSPMKGHSHVYWYRQLPEEGLKFMVYLQKENIIDESGMPKERFSAEFPKEGPSILRIQQVVRGDSAAYFCASSPVSGSYNEQFFGPGTRLTVL.

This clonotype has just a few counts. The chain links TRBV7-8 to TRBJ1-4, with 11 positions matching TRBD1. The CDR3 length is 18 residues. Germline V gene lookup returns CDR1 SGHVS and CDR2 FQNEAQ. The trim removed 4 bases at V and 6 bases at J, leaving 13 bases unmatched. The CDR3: CASSSRRTGGASDEKLFF. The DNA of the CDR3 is TGTGCCAGCAGCTCGAGAAGGACAGGGGGCGCCTCAGATGAAAAACTGTTTTTT.

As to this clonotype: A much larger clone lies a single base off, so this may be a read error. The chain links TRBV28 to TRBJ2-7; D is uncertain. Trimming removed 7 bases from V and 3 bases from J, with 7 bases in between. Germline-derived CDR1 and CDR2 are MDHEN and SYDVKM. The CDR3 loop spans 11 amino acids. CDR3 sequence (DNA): TGTGCCAGCAATGACCGCTACGAGCAGTACTTC. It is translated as CASNDRYEQYF. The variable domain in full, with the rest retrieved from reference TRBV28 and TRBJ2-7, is DVKVTQSSRYLVKRTGEKVFLECVQDMDHENMFWYRQDPGLGLRLIYFSYDVKMKEKGDIPEGYSVSREKKERFSLILESASTNQTSMYLCASNDRYEQYFGPGTRLTVT.

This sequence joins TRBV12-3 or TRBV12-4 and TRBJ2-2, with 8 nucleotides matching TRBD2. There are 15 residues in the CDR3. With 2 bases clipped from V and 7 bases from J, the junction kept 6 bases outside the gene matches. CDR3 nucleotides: TGTGCCAGCAGTTTACGGGGGGGGACGGACGGGGAGCTGTTTTTT. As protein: CASSLRGGTDGELFF.

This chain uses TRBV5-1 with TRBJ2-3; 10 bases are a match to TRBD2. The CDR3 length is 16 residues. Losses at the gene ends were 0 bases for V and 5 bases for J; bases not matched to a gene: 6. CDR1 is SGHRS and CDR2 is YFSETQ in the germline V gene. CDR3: CASSLDLAGVVDTQYF. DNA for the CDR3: TGCGCCAGCAGCTTGGATCTAGCGGGAGTGGTAGATACGCAGTATTTT.

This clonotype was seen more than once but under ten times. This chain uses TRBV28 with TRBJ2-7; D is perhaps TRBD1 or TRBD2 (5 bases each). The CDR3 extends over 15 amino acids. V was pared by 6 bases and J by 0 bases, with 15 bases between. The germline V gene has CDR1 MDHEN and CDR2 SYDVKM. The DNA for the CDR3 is TGTGCCAGCAGCTCACCGGGGCCCAGCTCCTACGAGCAGTACTTC. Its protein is CASSSPGPSSYEQYF.

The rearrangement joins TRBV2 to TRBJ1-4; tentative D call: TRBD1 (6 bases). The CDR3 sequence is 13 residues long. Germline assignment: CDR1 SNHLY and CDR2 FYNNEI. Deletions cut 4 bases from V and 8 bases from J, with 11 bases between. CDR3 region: CASSVGAREKLFF. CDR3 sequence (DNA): TGTGCCAGCAGTGTGGGGGCGAGGGAAAAACTGTTTTTT.

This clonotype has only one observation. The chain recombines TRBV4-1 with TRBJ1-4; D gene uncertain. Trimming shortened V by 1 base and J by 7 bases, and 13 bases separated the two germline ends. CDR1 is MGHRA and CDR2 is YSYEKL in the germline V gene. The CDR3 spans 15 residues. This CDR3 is CASSQGGRLVEKLFF. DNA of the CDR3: TGCGCCAGCAGCCAAGGAGGTCGGCTTGTTGAAAAACTGTTTTTT.

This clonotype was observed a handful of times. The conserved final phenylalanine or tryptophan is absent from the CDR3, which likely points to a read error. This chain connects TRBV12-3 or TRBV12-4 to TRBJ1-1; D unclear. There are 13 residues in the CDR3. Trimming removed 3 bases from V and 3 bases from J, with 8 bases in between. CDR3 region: CASSLRPDTEAFC. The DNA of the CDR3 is TGTGCCAGCAGTTTGCGTCCGGACACTGAAGCTTTCTGT.